The next 27 T cell receptor beta chains were all read from a single sample in a study of blood T cell repertoires in COVID-19. Clones were read by immunoSEQ multiplex PCR, and TCRdb kept only the in-frame ones, dropping some. The sample has more than 95,000 clones, over 65% seen once; the top ten hold 5% to 8%. The specimen was peripheral blood. Every receptor here comes from a man aged 65 to 85 with acute or convalescent COVID-19.

This clone came up a few times. The chain has TRBV7-3 and TRBJ1-1, with unresolved D. The germline V gene has CDR1 SGHTA and CDR2 FQGTGA. Trimming cost V 4 bases and J 0 bases, with 9 bases left between them. The CDR3 runs 14 residues. The CDR3 is CASSSAGMNTEAFF. CDR3 DNA sequence: TGTGCCAGCAGCTCAGCAGGCATGAACACTGAAGCTTTCTTT. The whole variable domain, filled in from reference TRBV7-3 and TRBJ1-1, reads GAGVSQTPSNKVTEKGKYVELRCDPISGHTALYWYRQSLGQGPEFLIYFQGTGAADDSGLPNDRFFAVRPEGSVSTLKIQRTERGDSAVYLCASSSAGMNTEAFFGQGTRLTVV.

V gene TRBV7-2 combines with J gene TRBJ2-7; D is perhaps TRBD1 (5 bases). The germline V gene has CDR1 SGHTA and CDR2 FQGNSA. V lost 4 bases to trimming and J lost 0 bases, with 7 bases between them. The CDR3 contains 13 residues. The CDR3 region is CASSSTGSYEQYF. The CDR3 region has the DNA TGTGCCAGCAGCTCAACAGGCTCCTACGAGCAGTACTTC.

The V gene is TRBV9, the J gene TRBJ2-5; D perhaps matches TRBD2 (5 bases). The germline V gene encodes CDR1 SGDLS and CDR2 YYNGEE. V gave up 0 bases and J gave up 1 base, with 10 bases separating them. CDR3 length equals 15 residues. CDR3 sequence reads: CASSVALGSQETQYF. CDR3 in DNA: TGTGCCAGCAGCGTAGCTTTGGGGAGCCAAGAGACCCAGTACTTC. The entire variable domain, with the rest obtained from reference TRBV9 and TRBJ2-5, is as follows: DSGVTQTPKHLITATGQRVTLRCSPRSGDLSVYWYQQSLDQGLQFLIQYYNGEERAKGNILERFSAQQFPDLHSELNLSSLELGDSALYFCASSVALGSQETQYFGPGTRLLVL.

The chain is built from TRBV19 and TRBJ2-5; TRBD2 aligns across 10 bases. Germline CDR1 LNHDA, CDR2 SQIVND (reference sequence). Unmatched junction bases numbered 8, after V lost 6 bases and J lost 1 base. The CDR3 runs to 16 residues. The CDR3 reads CASSPGTSVGQETQYF. The CDR3 DNA follows: TGTGCCAGTAGCCCCGGGACTAGCGTGGGCCAAGAGACCCAGTACTTC.

The rearrangement links TRBV11-2 to TRBJ2-5; unclear D gene. The CDR3 consists of 14 residues. CDR1 SGHAT and CDR2 FQNNGV come from the germline V gene. V gave up 1 base and J gave up 7 bases, with 13 bases separating them. CDR3 nucleotide sequence: TGTGCCAGCAGCTTAGGACTGCGGTCGGGGACCCAGTACTTC. Its translation is CASSLGLRSGTQYF.

The chain employs TRBV6-5 and TRBJ2-7, with 8 bases identical to TRBD2. V lost 2 bases, J lost 2 bases, and 8 bases stayed unmatched. Germline V gene sequence: CDR1 MNHEY, CDR2 SVGAGI. CDR3 length: 16 residues. The CDR3 coding sequence is TGTGCCAGCAGTTACACGACTTTAGCGGGGCCCTACGAGCAGTACTTC. Encoded protein: CASSYTTLAGPYEQYF.

The chain employs TRBV28 and TRBJ2-1; 10 bases line up with TRBD2. This CDR3 comprises 18 residues. The V and J ends lost 4 bases and 6 bases, in that order; junction bases with no gene match: 15. Germline CDR1 reads MDHEN; CDR2 reads SYDVKM. CDR3 residues: CASSSNSWASGGPNEQFF. DNA for the CDR3: TGTGCCAGCAGTTCCAACTCTTGGGCTAGCGGGGGACCCAATGAGCAGTTCTTC.

The J gene is TRBJ2-1, the V gene TRBV6-5, with a tentative D call TRBD2 (7 bases). Trimming removed 6 bases from V and 5 bases from J, with 17 bases in between. The CDR3 has 15 residues. Germline loops: CDR1 MNHEY, CDR2 SVGAGI. The CDR3 DNA reads as TGTGCCAGCAGAGGGGGGTCTAGCGGTGACAATGAGCAGTTCTTC. Encoded protein: CASRGGSSGDNEQFF.

This clone appeared once. V usage is TRBV28 and J usage is TRBJ2-7; tentative D call: TRBD2 (7 bases). The CDR3 covers 15 residues. V gave up 2 bases and J gave up 5 bases, with 16 bases separating them. CDR1 MDHEN and CDR2 SYDVKM come from the germline V gene. The CDR3 reads CASSLPAGALHEQYF. For the CDR3, the DNA is TGTGCCAGCAGTTTACCTGCGGGGGCGCTCCACGAGCAGTACTTC.

J is TRBJ2-6 and V is TRBV5-1, with 11 nucleotides matching TRBD1. The CDR3 covers 17 residues. V lost 4 bases and J lost 2; bases outside the gene matches: 5. Germline CDR1 SGHRS, CDR2 YFSETQ. DNA for the CDR3: TGCGCCAGCAGCGTGGGACAGGGGGACCCTGGGGCCAACGTCCTGACTTTC. It is translated as CASSVGQGDPGANVLTF.

The chain links TRBV6-5 to TRBJ2-5; D is ambiguous. Germline lookup yields CDR1 MNHEY and CDR2 SVGAGI. Trimming removed 5 bases from V and 2 bases from J, with 12 bases in between. CDR3 size: 14 residues. The CDR3 region has the DNA TGTGCCAGCAGTCCGTTTCTGTTGCAAGAGACCCAGTACTTC. Residues: CASSPFLLQETQYF.

The chain couples TRBV28 to TRBJ1-2, with D tentatively TRBD1 (5 bases). From germline, CDR1 is MDHEN and CDR2 SYDVKM. The V end lost 3 bases, the J end lost 5 bases, and 10 bases lay between the germline ends. This CDR3 is built from 13 residues. CDR3 in amino acids: CASSFPGRYGYTF. In nucleotides, the CDR3 is TGTGCCAGCAGTTTCCCAGGGAGGTATGGCTACACCTTC.

The chain is built from TRBV19 and TRBJ1-6; 7 bases map to TRBD1. CDR3 length: 14 amino acids. Germline lookup yields CDR1 LNHDA and CDR2 SQIVND (reference sequence). The V and J ends lost 6 bases and 9 bases, in that order; junction bases with no gene match: 8. DNA of the CDR3: TGTGCCAGTAGGGACAGGCAAGATAGTTCACCCCTCCACTTT. Translation gives CASRDRQDSSPLHF.

This clone occurred once. The genes are TRBV7-2 and TRBJ2-5; 9 positions match TRBD1. The CDR3 extends over 13 amino acids. Losses at the gene ends were 5 bases for V and 5 bases for J; bases not matched to a gene: 3. The germline V gene has CDR1 SGHTA and CDR2 FQGNSA. CDR3 region: CASSRTGDETQYF. For the CDR3, the DNA is TGTGCCAGCAGCCGGACAGGGGATGAGACCCAGTACTTC.

The chain links TRBV15 to TRBJ2-5; TRBD1 matches 8 bases. Germline-derived CDR1 and CDR2 are LNHNV and YYDKDF (reference sequence). The CDR3 has 15 residues. Unmatched junction bases numbered 8, after V lost 5 bases and J lost 3 bases. CDR3 amino acids: CATSPRDRTEETQYF. The DNA of the CDR3 is TGTGCCACCAGCCCCCGGGACAGGACCGAAGAGACCCAGTACTTC.

The chain combines TRBV2 with TRBJ2-6, with TRBD1 matching over 8 bases. Germline assignment: CDR1 SNHLY and CDR2 FYNNEI. With V trimmed by 6 bases and J by 3 bases, 10 bases remained unmatched. CDR3 size: 17 residues. The chain's CDR3 is CASRGQVLFFGANVLTF. CDR3 DNA sequence: TGTGCCAGCAGGGGACAGGTCCTGTTTTTTGGGGCCAACGTCCTGACTTTC.

V and J are TRBV19 and TRBJ1-1, with a weak D call TRBD1 (5 bases). Trimming left V 3 bases short and J 1 base short, with 12 bases between. CDR1 is LNHDA, CDR2 SQIVND, per germline (reference sequence). The CDR3 totals 15 residues. CDR3 sequence reads: CASSIPQGWNTEAFF. For the CDR3, the DNA is TGTGCCAGTAGTATCCCGCAGGGTTGGAACACTGAAGCTTTCTTT.

The chain recombines TRBV28 with TRBJ1-5; the match to TRBD1 covers 9 bases. The length of the CDR3 is 17 residues. J was trimmed by 3 bases and V by 2 bases; bases with no gene match: 8. Germline assignment: CDR1 MDHEN and CDR2 SYDVKM. DNA for the CDR3: TGTGCCAGCAGTTTAGCAGGGGGACAGGGAATCAATCAGCCCCAGCATTTT. Encoded protein: CASSLAGGQGINQPQHF.

The J gene is TRBJ1-2, the V gene TRBV19; 7 nucleotides line up with TRBD1. The CDR3 contains 16 residues. J was trimmed by 6 bases and V by 5 bases; bases with no gene match: 15. The V gene's germline CDR1 is LNHDA and CDR2 SQIVND (reference sequence). The chain's CDR3 is CASSRTGQNTWDGYTF. CDR3 nucleotide sequence: TGTGCCAGTAGTCGGACAGGACAAAACACTTGGGATGGCTACACCTTC.

The CDR3 spells CASSYESDTQYF. For the CDR3, the DNA is TGTGCCAGCAGTTACGAGTCAGATACGCAGTATTTT. This chain links TRBV6-2 or TRBV6-3 with TRBJ2-3; no firm D call. The CDR3 covers 12 residues. CDR1 and CDR2 (germline): MNHEY, SVGEGT. V was trimmed by 2 bases and J by 4 bases, leaving 4 bases between them.

V usage is TRBV6-5 and J usage is TRBJ2-7; D unclear. Trimming took off 0 bases at V and 3 bases at J, with 12 bases between the two ends. The CDR3 loop spans 15 amino acids. Germline V lookup: CDR1 MNHEY, CDR2 SVGAGI. The CDR3 is CASSYSGQEHYEQYF. In DNA form, the CDR3 reads TGTGCCAGCAGTTACTCTGGTCAGGAACACTACGAGCAGTACTTC.

J is TRBJ1-4 and V is TRBV12-3 or TRBV12-4, with D perhaps TRBD1 (6 bases). The V end lost 3 bases, the J end lost 6 bases, and 8 bases lay between the germline ends. The CDR3 covers 13 residues. In DNA form, the CDR3 reads TGTGCCAGCAGTTTCCCAGGGGATGAAAAACTGTTTTTT. This codes for CASSFPGDEKLFF.

CDR3 protein: CASERFNTGELFF. CDR3 bases: TGTGCCAGCGAGCGTTTCAACACCGGGGAGCTGTTTTTT. The rearrangement links TRBV6-5 to TRBJ2-2; D gene unclear. In germline, CDR1 is MNHEY, CDR2 SVGAGI. This CDR3 spans 13 amino acids. Trimming took 8 bases from V and 2 from J, leaving 9 bases between them.

V gene TRBV11-2 combines with J gene TRBJ2-1; TRBD2 matches at 7 bases. V shed 5 bases, J shed 6 bases, and the junction held 16 bases outside the gene matches. Germline V gene data show CDR1 as SGHAT and CDR2 as FQNNGV. The CDR3 spans 17 residues. The CDR3 reads CASSRPFKRESFNEQFF. CDR3 bases: TGTGCCAGCAGCCGACCCTTTAAGCGGGAAAGTTTCAATGAGCAGTTCTTC.

The J gene is TRBJ1-4, the V gene TRBV5-8; unclear D gene. Trimming pared 1 base from V and 0 bases from J, leaving 7 bases between. The CDR3 runs 15 residues. The germline V gene encodes CDR1 SGHTS and CDR2 YDEGEE. CDR3 sequence: CASSLFPTTNEKLFF. The CDR3 nucleotides read TGTGCCAGCAGCTTGTTCCCAACAACTAATGAAAAACTGTTTTTT.

The CDR3 loop reads CASSFSGGYEQYF. The DNA of the CDR3 is TGTGCCAGCAGTTTCTCAGGGGGCTACGAGCAGTACTTC. V usage is TRBV27 and J usage is TRBJ2-7; 7 bases align to TRBD1. Trimming removed 3 bases from V and 3 bases from J; junction bases left unmatched: 2. The CDR3 extends over 13 amino acids. CDR1 is MNHEY, CDR2 SMNVEV, per germline (reference sequence).

The chain employs TRBV6-5 and TRBJ1-1, with 10 bases aligning to TRBD1. Germline V CDR1 and CDR2: MNHEY, SVGAGI. Losses at the gene ends were 6 bases for V and 7 bases for J; bases not matched to a gene: 5. This CDR3 has 13 amino acids. CDR3 DNA: TGTGCCAGCAGAGGGGACAGGGGAAATGAAGCTTTCTTT. As protein: CASRGDRGNEAFF.